These T cell receptor beta chains were read from a single sample in a study of cytomegalovirus exposure and HLA in healthy donors. Some clones are missing from TCRdb's copy, which holds only in-frame ones; the method was immunoSEQ multiplex PCR. This table holds about 110,000 clones, 80% to 90% found once. Input material: PBMCs. Receptor source: a man aged 50-59 years in good health and CMV-seronegative. Each CDR3 is given with its conserved first and last residue. A D gene is named only where the DNA matches it firmly. Clone size, where shown, is once, few, many, or a class for clones that have expanded.

TRBV27	.	TRBJ1-1	.	TGTGCCAGCAGTTTAGGGGACTCCGGGACTGAAGCTTTCTTT	CASSLGDSGTEAFF
TRBV7-3	.	TRBJ1-2	.	TGTGCCAGCAGCCCCTCAGGAAGATTCAACTATGGCTACACCTTC	CASSPSGRFNYGYTF
TRBV27	TRBD1	TRBJ2-7	.	TGTGCCAGCAGCCTGACAGGGGAAGGCTACGAGCAGTACTTC	CASSLTGEGYEQYF
TRBV27	TRBD2	TRBJ2-7	.	TGTGCCAGCAGTTTACCAGGACTAGCGGGGGGGCGCAACGAGCAGTACTTC	CASSLPGLAGGRNEQYF
TRBV6-1	.	TRBJ1-1	.	TGTGCCAGCTTAGGCCGTTACGGGATTTTCACTGAAGCTTTCTTT	CASLGRYGIFTEAFF
TRBV28	TRBD1	TRBJ1-3	.	TGTGCCAGCAGTGCTCCCGGGACAGATCGAAACACCATATATTTT	CASSAPGTDRNTIYF
TRBV7-9	.	TRBJ1-2	.	TGTGCCGCTGCCCCAGGGGAGTATGTCTACACCTTC	CAAAPGEYVYTF
TRBV7-3	.	TRBJ1-5	.	TGTGCCAGCAGCTTATTCGGGGGAAGCAATCAGCCCCAGCATTTT	CASSLFGGSNQPQHF
TRBV2	.	TRBJ1-5	.	TGTGCCAGCAGTCGATTTCAGGGGCAGCCCCAGCATTTT	CASSRFQGQPQHF
TRBV15	.	TRBJ1-5	.	TGTGCCACCAGCAGAGATCGGAGCAATCAGCCCCAGCATTTT	CATSRDRSNQPQHF
TRBV30	.	TRBJ2-3	once	TGTGCCTGGAGTGTAAACGGTGAAGATACGCAGTATTTT	CAWSVNGEDTQYF
TRBV12-5	TRBD2	TRBJ2-2	.	TGTGCTAGTGGTTTGGGACTAGCGGGGTCAGGGGAGCTGTTTTTT	CASGLGLAGSGELFF
TRBV7-2	.	TRBJ1-5	.	TGTGCCAGCAGCTTAGCAGGAGGTCAGCCCCAGCATTTT	CASSLAGGQPQHF
TRBV7-9	TRBD2	TRBJ2-5	.	TGTGCCAGCAGTTTAGCGGGGGGAAGAGAGACCCAGTACTTC	CASSLAGGRETQYF
TRBV5-1	.	TRBJ2-2	.	TGCGCCAGCAGCTTGGACCACGCGGCCACCGGGGAGCTATTTTTT	CASSLDHAATGELFF
TRBV7-7	TRBD1	TRBJ1-1	few	TGTGCTAGCAGCCCGGACAGGGGAGCTGAAGCTTTCTTT	CASSPDRGAEAFF
TRBV19	TRBD2	TRBJ2-5	.	TGTGCCAGTAGTCCTAGGGGACTAGCGAAGACCCAGTACTTC	CASSPRGLAKTQYF
TRBV6-6	.	TRBJ1-4	.	TGTGCCAGCAGTTACTCGCCGGCAACTAATGAAAAACTGTTTTTT	CASSYSPATNEKLFF
TRBV11-3	TRBD1	TRBJ2-1	.	TGTGCCAGCAGCTTAGTGGCAGGGGGCTACAATGAGCAGTTCTTC	CASSLVAGGYNEQFF
TRBV7-8	.	TRBJ1-1	.	TGTGCCAGCCTAGAAGCCGGGGGGGAAGCTTTCTTT	CASLEAGGEAFF
TRBV18	.	TRBJ1-2	.	TGTGCCAGCTCACCACCGTCAGTCCCCTATGGCTACACCTTC	CASSPPSVPYGYTF
TRBV19	TRBD1	TRBJ1-5	few	TGTGCCAGTAGTTTAGGGCAGGGGACAGTGCGCGATCAGCCCCAGCATTTT	CASSLGQGTVRDQPQHF
TRBV5-1	.	TRBJ2-3	.	TGCGCCAGCAGCTTGGAAACGACTAGGCCAGATACGCAGTATTTT	CASSLETTRPDTQYF
TRBV6-5	.	TRBJ1-1	.	TGTGCCAGCAGTAGGGGGAACACTGAAGCTTTCTTT	CASSRGNTEAFF
TRBV14	TRBD2	TRBJ2-3	.	TGTGCCAGCAGCCGGGCGGGGGGCGATACGCAGTATTTT	CASSRAGGDTQYF
TRBV18	.	TRBJ1-1	.	TGTGCCAGCTCAAAGAGCGCCTCCGAGGTTGTGGCTTTCTTT	CASSKSASEVVAFF
TRBV9	.	TRBJ2-5	.	TGTGCCAGCAGCCCTCAGGGAAATAAAGAGACCCAGTACTTC	CASSPQGNKETQYF
TRBV6-5	.	TRBJ2-1	.	TGTGCCAGCAGTCCCCCTCAGCGGGCTTTGAATGAGCAGTTCTTC	CASSPPQRALNEQFF
TRBV19	.	TRBJ2-3	.	TGTGCCAGTAGTATCTCAAGAGGAGATACGCAGTATTTT	CASSISRGDTQYF
TRBV5-4	TRBD2	TRBJ2-7	.	TGTGCCAGCAGCTCCCCCGGGACTAGCGGGGCCAGATACGAGCAGTACTTC	CASSSPGTSGARYEQYF
TRBV30	.	TRBJ1-1	.	TGTGCCTGGTACTTCCTTCCTAACACTGAAGCTTTCTTT	CAWYFLPNTEAFF
TRBV6-1	TRBD1	TRBJ1-2	once	TGTGCCAGCAGTGCACAACAGGGGACAGCTAACTATGGCTACACCTTC	CASSAQQGTANYGYTF
TRBV6-1	.	TRBJ2-6	.	TGTGCCAGCAGTCCCTCAGGTGGGGCCAACGTCCTGACTTTC	CASSPSGGANVLTF
TRBV6-1	.	TRBJ1-3	once	TGTGCCAGCAACGGAATCCCGGGGGAAAACACCATATATTTT	CASNGIPGENTIYF
TRBV6-1	.	TRBJ1-4	few	TGTGCCAGCAGTGAAACTCCGTACAGGCTGCGACTTGCAACTAATGAAAAACTGTTTTTT	CASSETPYRLRLATNEKLFF
TRBV4-1	TRBD2	TRBJ2-7	.	TGCGCCAGCAGCCAAGAGGCGGGGGGTCTCCAATTCTACGAGCAGTACTTC	CASSQEAGGLQFYEQYF
TRBV10-3	TRBD2	TRBJ2-1	.	TGTGCCATGGCCGGGGGGGAAAGCTCCTACAATGAGCAGTTCTTC	CAMAGGESSYNEQFF
TRBV6-5	.	TRBJ1-5	.	TGTGCCAGCAGCCGCTCAGGGATTAATCAGCCCCAGCATTTT	CASSRSGINQPQHF
TRBV10-3	.	TRBJ1-2	.	TGTGCCATCAGTGAGGGTCCGGGGAGGGATCTGAACTATGGCTACACCTTC	CAISEGPGRDLNYGYTF
TRBV27	TRBD1	TRBJ1-1	few	TGTGCCAGCAGCGCGGGGCTTGACAGGGACACTGAAGCTTTCTTT	CASSAGLDRDTEAFF
TRBV18	TRBD1	TRBJ2-1	few	TGTGCCAGCTCATCCGGGACAGGGGCGTTCAATGAGCAGTTCTTC	CASSSGTGAFNEQFF
TRBV5-6	TRBD1	TRBJ1-2	few	TGTGCCAGCAGCTTGGCCGGGACAGTTTTCTATGGCTACACCTTC	CASSLAGTVFYGYTF
TRBV11-2	TRBD2	TRBJ2-7	.	TGTGCCAGCAGCTCCCTCTCGGGGCGGGGGGGATACGAGCAGTACTTC	CASSSLSGRGGYEQYF
TRBV18	.	TRBJ2-5	.	TGTGCCAGCTCACCGGGACTTGGGGGAGAGACCCAGTACTTC	CASSPGLGGETQYF
TRBV5-1	.	TRBJ1-5	.	TGCGCCAGCAGCTTGTTAGGGGATAGCAATCAGCCCCAGCATTTT	CASSLLGDSNQPQHF
TRBV2	TRBD2	TRBJ2-3	.	TGTGCCAGCAGTGTGGAAGCGGGGGGAGGGATTAGCACAGATACGCAGTATTTT	CASSVEAGGGISTDTQYF
TRBV7-7	TRBD2	TRBJ2-2	.	TGTGCCAGCAGCTTAGAGCGGGGGGCCGGGGAGCTGTTTTTT	CASSLERGAGELFF
TRBV27	TRBD2	TRBJ2-2	.	TGTGCCAGCAGTTTATCGAAACTAGCGGGGGGTCCCGGGGAGCTGTTTTTT	CASSLSKLAGGPGELFF
TRBV18	.	TRBJ1-1	.	TGTGCCAGCTCACCGTTCGCAGGGTTGAACACTGAAGCTTTCTTT	CASSPFAGLNTEAFF
TRBV2	TRBD1	TRBJ2-3	.	TGTGCCAGCAATGATGGGACAGGGACAGATACGCAGTATTTT	CASNDGTGTDTQYF
TRBV9	.	TRBJ1-2	.	TGTGCCAGCAGCGTAGCTCCTACAGCTAACTATGGCTACACCTTC	CASSVAPTANYGYTF
TRBV7-6	TRBD1	TRBJ2-7	.	TGTGCCAGCAGCTTAGCGCTTGGGACAGCCTACGAGCAGTACTTC	CASSLALGTAYEQYF
TRBV4-1	.	TRBJ1-5	.	TGCGCCAGCAGCCCAGGACTTGGGTACCGAAATCAGCCCCAGCATTTT	CASSPGLGYRNQPQHF
TRBV7-9	.	TRBJ1-2	.	TGTGCCAGCAGCTTAGAGGCGGGGATGCATGGCTACACCTTC	CASSLEAGMHGYTF
TRBV7-9	.	TRBJ1-6	.	TGTGCCTCGGGCAGGGAGGGATCACCCCTCCACTTT	CASGREGSPLHF
TRBV30	.	TRBJ1-1	.	TGTGCCTGGAGTGTAGGGGGGGGCACTGAAGCTTTCTTT	CAWSVGGGTEAFF